One sample yielded the 4 T cell receptor beta chains listed below, sequenced in a study of blood T cell repertoires in COVID-19. Clones were read by immunoSEQ multiplex PCR, and TCRdb kept only the in-frame ones, dropping some. The table includes 200,000 to 300,000 clones, 86% detected once. Source material: PBMCs or T cells enriched from blood (not recorded which). The source is a woman in her late teens or twenties who had recovered from COVID-19.

The J gene is TRBJ2-2, the V gene TRBV5-6, with a tentative D call TRBD1 (6 bases). Trimming cost V 2 bases and J 3 bases, with 8 bases left between them. This CDR3 contains 14 residues. CDR1 is SGHDT, CDR2 YYEEEE, per germline. CDR3 in DNA: TGTGCCAGCAGCTTTGGACAGTACACCGGGGAGCTGTTTTTT. Protein sequence: CASSFGQYTGELFF. The whole variable domain, remainder taken from reference TRBV5-6 and TRBJ2-2, is DAGVTQSPTHLIKTRGQQVTLRCSPKSGHDTVSWYQQALGQGPQFIFQYYEEEERQRGNFPDRFSGHQFPNYSSELNVNALLLGDSALYLCASSFGQYTGELFFGEGSRLTVL.

As DNA, the CDR3 is TGTGCCAGCAGCTTTACAGGGGGGAGCACTGAAGCTTTCTTT. This encodes CASSFTGGSTEAFF. The rearrangement uses TRBV11-2 and TRBJ1-1; 8 positions agree with TRBD1. The germline V gene has CDR1 SGHAT and CDR2 FQNNGV. Trimming at V came to 3 bases and at J to 4 bases, leaving 4 bases not matched to a gene. The CDR3 covers 14 residues.

The chain recombines TRBV6-5 with TRBJ2-7; 11 positions match TRBD2. Trimming took 6 bases from V and 0 from J; bases not matched to a gene: 4. The CDR3 has 15 amino acids. The germline V gene has CDR1 MNHEY and CDR2 SVGAGI. CDR3 DNA sequence: TGTGCCAGCAGGGCTAGCGGGGGGCCCTCCTACGAGCAGTACTTC. It specifies CASRASGGPSYEQYF.

A single count supports this clone. The CDR3 loop reads CAISDYRANTEAFF. CDR3 DNA sequence: TGTGCCATCAGTGATTACAGGGCGAACACTGAAGCTTTCTTT. The chain recombines TRBV10-3 with TRBJ1-1; D is perhaps TRBD1 (6 bases). CDR1 is ENHRY and CDR2 is SYGVKD in the germline V gene. The CDR3 is 14 residues long. Trimming took 3 bases from V and 1 from J, leaving 9 bases between them.